The entry below gives a single TCR beta chain sequence along with its context. This sample is part of a study of blood T cells in healthy people across ages. Sample-barcoded 5' priming and a J-beta primer mix drove a second PCR of roughly 7 to 11 cycles. TCRdb re-called the 5' RACE reads with MiXCR, one entry per CDR3 protein. Among just under 550,000 distinct CDR3 sequences listed, around 24% were seen once. Germline CDR1 reads SGHRS; CDR2 reads YFSETQ. The CDR3 has 15 amino acids. This same sample was also part of a study on T cells of mothers and their children. That study adds: An overlap that was slightly higher, though non-significant, was seen in related mother-child pairs versus unrelated pairs.

Sequencing used blood. The V call is TRBV5-1, the J call TRBJ2-5; D uncertain. TRBJ2-1 matches the DNA end more closely, so the J call is doubtful. This TCR was recovered from a boy aged 10-17 years in good health. In DNA, the CDR3 is TGCGCCAGCAGCCTCCGGGCAGATACTACCAATGAGCAGTTCTTC. This sequence encodes CASSLRADTTNEQFF.